This is a list of T cell receptor beta chains from one sample in a study of Graves' ophthalmopathy and Graves' hyperthyroidism. TCRdb itself ran the multiplex PCR reads through MiXCR, one entry per CDR3 protein. The table has about 380,000 distinct CDR3 sequences, 15% seen once; the top ten hold around 6.6%. Material: peripheral blood. The origin of the receptors is a woman aged 18-35 years with stable Graves' hyperthyroidism. CDR3s include the opening cysteine and the closing phenylalanine or tryptophan. D genes are given only for firm matches. For some rows the clone size is stated as once, few or many, or as a class when expanded; others skip it.

j_gene | d_gene | abundance | v_gene | CDR3aa | CDR3nt
TRBJ1-2 | NA | NA | TRBV4-3 | CASILDPQGSYGYTF | TGCGCCAGCATCTTGGATCCCCAGGGGAGCTATGGCTACACCTTC
TRBJ2-2 | NA | many | TRBV28 | CASSLPSGELFF | TGTGCCAGCAGTTTGCCGTCCGGGGAGCTGTTTTTT
TRBJ1-2 | NA | many | TRBV5-1 | CASSRTDSSYGYTF | TGCGCCAGCAGCCGGACGGACAGTTCCTATGGCTACACCTTC
TRBJ1-1 | NA | NA | TRBV29-1 | CSGGAVEAFF | TGCAGCGGGGGGGCGGTTGAAGCTTTCTTT
TRBJ1-1 | NA | many | TRBV11-3 | CASSYWGETEAFF | TGTGCCAGCAGCTACTGGGGGGAGACTGAAGCTTTCTTT
TRBJ2-5 | NA | many | TRBV11-1 | CASSKPTAQETQYF | TGTGCCAGCAGCAAGCCGACAGCTCAAGAGACCCAGTACTTC
TRBJ2-2 | NA | many | TRBV7-2 | CASSEVQGTGELFF | TGTGCCAGCAGCGAAGTCCAGGGTACCGGGGAGCTGTTTTTT
TRBJ2-7 | NA | many | TRBV12-3/TRBV12-4 | CASSLSEARSYEQYF | TGTGCCAGCAGTTTATCCGAAGCCCGCTCCTACGAGCAGTACTTC
TRBJ2-2 | NA | NA | TRBV7-8 | CASSLDVMGGTGELFF | TGTGCCAGCAGCTTAGATGTGATGGGGGGCACCGGGGAGCTGTTTTTT
TRBJ2-5 | NA | many | TRBV6-1 | CASSEDNLQETQYF | TGTGCCAGCAGTGAAGATAACTTACAAGAGACCCAGTACTTC
TRBJ1-3 | TRBD1 | many | TRBV7-2 | CASSQTGVGNTIYF | TGTGCCAGCAGTCAAACAGGGGTTGGAAACACCATATATTTT
TRBJ1-5 | NA | many | TRBV7-2 | CASSLGGGQGQPQHF | TGTGCCAGCAGCTTAGGGGGGGGACAAGGACAGCCCCAGCATTTT
TRBJ1-1 | NA | many | TRBV19 | CASTPRQGTGTEAFF | TGTGCCAGTACCCCACGCCAGGGGACCGGCACTGAAGCTTTCTTT
TRBJ1-2 | NA | few | TRBV4-1 | CASQVTGYGYTF | TGCGCCAGCCAGGTTACTGGCTATGGCTACACCTTC
TRBJ1-1 | TRBD1 | many | TRBV12-3/TRBV12-4 | CASSNQGGLGSNTEAFF | TGTGCCAGCAGTAATCAGGGGGGTCTAGGGTCAAACACTGAAGCTTTCTTT
TRBJ2-2 | TRBD1 | few | TRBV6-2/TRBV6-3 | CASSYSRQGAGELFF | TGTGCCAGCAGTTACTCACGACAGGGTGCCGGGGAGCTGTTTTTT
TRBJ2-7 | NA | NA | TRBV6-1 | CASRRDNLTPEQYF | TGTGCCAGCAGAAGAGACAACCTCACGCCCGAGCAGTACTTC
TRBJ1-1 | NA | many | TRBV7-9 | CASSLVLGDGTEAFF | TGTGCCAGCAGCTTAGTGTTGGGGGACGGCACTGAAGCTTTCTTT
TRBJ2-7 | NA | NA | TRBV5-1 | CASSLDVGRDQRSSYEQYF | TGCGCCAGCAGCTTAGATGTAGGCAGGGATCAAAGGAGCTCCTACGAGCAGTACTTC
TRBJ1-1 | NA | many | TRBV7-7 | CASISRGSRAFF | TGTGCTAGCATCTCTCGGGGGAGTCGAGCTTTCTTT
TRBJ2-7 | TRBD1 | NA | TRBV15 | CATSRGTGRLYEQYF | TGTGCCACCAGCAGAGGGACAGGGAGACTCTACGAGCAGTACTTC
TRBJ2-5 | TRBD1 | NA | TRBV7-3 | CASSSGTGGVETQYF | TGTGCCAGCAGCTCCGGGACAGGGGGGGTAGAGACCCAGTACTTC
TRBJ2-4 | NA | many | TRBV7-9 | CASSLAGILLAKNIQYF | TGTGCCAGCAGCTTAGCCGGGATCCTATTAGCCAAAAACATTCAGTACTTC
TRBJ1-5 | TRBD1 | few | TRBV9 | CASSLTGGEIQPQHF | TGTGCCAGCAGCTTGACAGGGGGCGAGATTCAGCCCCAGCATTTT
TRBJ2-2 | NA | NA | TRBV24-1 | CATSDLRQDTGELFF | TGTGCCACCAGTGATTTAAGGCAGGACACCGGGGAGCTGTTTTTT
TRBJ2-5 | TRBD2 | few | TRBV7-2 | CASSNSGREETQYF | TGTGCCAGCAGCAATAGCGGGAGGGAAGAGACCCAGTACTTC
TRBJ1-5 | TRBD1 | NA | TRBV7-2 | CASSFGGTGLQPQHF | TGTGCCAGCAGCTTTGGCGGGACAGGGCTTCAGCCCCAGCATTTT
TRBJ1-5 | NA | many | TRBV12-3/TRBV12-4 | CASSLVGSSNQPQHF | TGTGCCAGCAGTTTAGTCGGTAGCTCCAATCAGCCCCAGCATTTT
TRBJ2-7 | NA | many | TRBV12-3/TRBV12-4 | CASSLRGEQYF | TGTGCCAGTTCCCTGAGGGGGGAGCAGTACTTC
TRBJ1-1 | NA | many | TRBV12-3/TRBV12-4 | CASRRGIGTEAFF | TGTGCCAGCAGGAGGGGGATCGGCACTGAAGCTTTCTTT
TRBJ1-5 | NA | once | TRBV6-1 | CASSLRSQNQPQHF | TGTGCCAGCAGTCTCCGGTCCCAAAATCAGCCCCAGCATTTT
TRBJ2-5 | NA | many | TRBV5-5 | CASSPNGGQETQYF | TGTGCCAGCAGCCCGAATGGGGGGCAAGAGACCCAGTACTTC
TRBJ2-5 | TRBD1 | many | TRBV11-2 | CASSLERGPSETQYF | TGTGCCAGCAGCTTAGAGAGGGGGCCATCGGAGACCCAGTACTTC
TRBJ2-5 | NA | many | TRBV27 | CASSPLIEETQYF | TGTGCCAGCAGTCCCCTCATAGAAGAGACCCAGTACTTC
TRBJ2-5 | NA | NA | TRBV5-1 | CASSPTGTAQETQYF | TGCGCCAGCAGCCCGACCGGGACGGCCCAAGAGACCCAGTACTTC
TRBJ1-1 | NA | many | TRBV6-2/TRBV6-3 | CASSDPNPRAFF | TGTGCCAGCAGTGACCCGAATCCCCGGGCTTTCTTT
TRBJ2-7 | TRBD2 | many | TRBV7-2 | CASLWGSGGSYEQYF | TGTGCCAGCCTGTGGGGTAGCGGGGGGTCCTACGAGCAGTACTTC
TRBJ2-5 | NA | many | TRBV11-2 | CASSFRTARETQYF | TGTGCCAGCAGCTTCCGGACAGCCCGGGAGACCCAGTACTTC
TRBJ2-7 | TRBD1 | many | TRBV29-1 | CSAREDRASYEQYF | TGCAGCGCACGAGAGGACAGGGCTTCGTACGAGCAGTACTTC
TRBJ2-5 | TRBD2 | NA | TRBV2 | CASSGQRGETQYF | TGTGCCAGCAGTGGCCAGCGGGGAGAGACCCAGTACTTC
TRBJ2-6 | TRBD1 | many | TRBV12-3/TRBV12-4 | CASSQGARGSGANVLTF | TGTGCCAGCAGTCAGGGGGCGCGGGGCTCTGGGGCCAACGTCCTGACTTTC
TRBJ1-2 | NA | few | TRBV11-1 | CASSPTSTPGSDGYAF | TGTGCCAGCAGCCCTACCTCAACTCCAGGGTCCGATGGCTACGCCTTC
TRBJ1-2 | NA | many | TRBV5-4 | CASSLSRVSTFGSYGYTF | TGTGCCAGCAGCTTATCCCGGGTTTCTACCTTTGGTTCTTATGGCTACACCTTC
TRBJ2-5 | TRBD2 | few | TRBV2 | CASSSGAVQETQYF | TGTGCCAGCAGCAGCGGGGCTGTTCAAGAGACCCAGTACTTC
TRBJ1-1 | TRBD1 | NA | TRBV13 | CASSPRTGPNTEAFF | TGTGCCAGCAGCCCACGGACAGGGCCGAACACTGAAGCTTTCTTT
TRBJ2-2 | TRBD1 | NA | TRBV6-1 | CASATGADTGELFF | TGTGCCAGCGCTACAGGGGCGGACACCGGGGAGCTGTTTTTT
TRBJ1-1 | TRBD1 | many | TRBV20-1 | CSAVDRGRGLDTEAFF | TGCAGTGCGGTGGACAGGGGGCGAGGGTTGGACACTGAAGCTTTCTTT
TRBJ1-1 | NA | NA | TRBV19 | CASTLDTRPNTEAFF | TGTGCCAGTACGTTGGACACCCGCCCTAACACTGAAGCTTTCTTT
TRBJ1-6 | NA | many | TRBV27 | CASSLLQGISPLHF | TGTGCCAGCAGTTTATTGCAGGGTATTTCACCCCTCCACTTT
TRBJ2-7 | TRBD1 | many | TRBV20-1 | CSARDRDRAGYEQYF | TGCAGTGCTAGAGATAGGGACAGGGCAGGCTACGAGCAGTACTTC
TRBJ1-2 | NA | many | TRBV7-2 | CASSGTGNYGYTF | TGTGCCAGCAGCGGGACGGGTAACTATGGCTACACCTTC
TRBJ1-2 | NA | NA | TRBV7-8 | CASSLRGTHYGYTF | TGTGCCAGCTCTCTTCGGGGGACACACTATGGCTACACCTTC
TRBJ2-4 | NA | NA | TRBV5-1 | CASSLASPLAKNIQYF | TGCGCCAGCAGCTTGGCGAGCCCACTAGCCAAAAACATTCAGTACTTC
TRBJ1-1 | NA | many | TRBV6-2/TRBV6-3 | CATADGGRYTEAFF | TGTGCTACTGCAGACGGAGGGAGGTACACTGAAGCTTTCTTT
TRBJ1-5 | NA | NA | TRBV12-5 | CASGWGGGQPQHF | TGTGCTAGTGGTTGGGGGGGTGGTCAGCCCCAGCATTTT
TRBJ1-2 | NA | many | TRBV19 | CASSGSDFYGYTF | TGTGCCAGTAGCGGCAGTGACTTCTATGGCTACACCTTC
TRBJ2-7 | NA | many | TRBV12-3/TRBV12-4 | CASSLGGGNEQYF | TGTGCCAGCAGTTTAGGTGGTGGGAACGAGCAGTACTTC
TRBJ1-1 | NA | many | TRBV6-2/TRBV6-3 | CASSYSGPQDVRTEAFF | TGTGCCAGCAGTTACTCGGGTCCGCAAGACGTGCGGACTGAAGCTTTCTTT
TRBJ1-1 | NA | NA | TRBV7-8 | CASSPEGVQVNTEAFF | TGTGCCAGCAGCCCAGAGGGGGTTCAGGTGAACACTGAAGCTTTCTTT